One sample yielded the 7 T cell receptor beta chains listed below, sequenced in a study of T cell repertoires in cytomegalovirus infection. In TCRdb, the reads were re-called with MiXCR into one record per CDR3 protein. The table shows fewer than 550,000 distinct CDR3 sequences, with 11% occurring only once. The sample consisted of PBMCs. The receptor source for this set is a human donor in good health (CMV status not recorded). Some clones in this sample may be carry-over from other donors' samples.

This clonotype was detected many times. The chain uses TRBV24-1 and TRBJ2-1; 9 bases align to TRBD2. Germline-derived CDR1 and CDR2 are KGHDR and SFDVKD. V shed 4 bases and J 4 bases; nucleotides not matched to a gene: 7. The CDR3 loop spans 16 amino acids. CDR3 protein: CATSESPGLAYNEQFF. CDR3 in DNA: TGTGCCACCAGTGAGTCCCCGGGACTAGCTTACAATGAGCAGTTCTTC.

This clonotype was recorded at least ten times. V usage is TRBV24-1 and J usage is TRBJ1-2, with D perhaps TRBD1 (6 bases). Germline loops: CDR1 KGHDR, CDR2 SFDVKD. V lost 2 bases and J lost 0, with 9 bases in between. CDR3 length: 15 amino acids. CDR3 sequence (DNA): TGTGCCACCAGTGATTCGGACAGTACTAACTATGGCTACACCTTC. Translated, it gives CATSDSDSTNYGYTF.

This clonotype was observed many times. This chain links TRBV20-1 with TRBJ2-1; TRBD2 aligns across 8 bases. This CDR3 has 14 residues. The ends lost 4 bases at V and 3 bases at J; junction bases unmatched: 5. Germline loops: CDR1 DFQATT, CDR2 SNEGSKA (reference sequence). The CDR3 is CSAMAGTSYNEQFF. The CDR3 nucleotides read TGCAGTGCTATGGCGGGGACTAGCTACAATGAGCAGTTCTTC.

Many counts were recorded for this clonotype. This chain uses TRBV7-9 with TRBJ2-1; D not resolved. Germline values: CDR1 SEHNR, CDR2 FQNEAQ (reference sequence). Trimming removed 2 bases from V and 8 bases from J, with 13 bases in between. The CDR3 is 14 amino acids. The CDR3 bases are TGTGCCAGCAGCTTAATCAGTTCCAAGGATGAGCAGTTCTTC. Translation gives CASSLISSKDEQFF.

This rearrangement joins TRBV5-1 to TRBJ1-1; maybe TRBD1 (6 bases). V dropped 0 bases and J dropped 6 bases, with 9 bases sitting between them. This CDR3 has 13 residues. The germline CDR1 and CDR2 sequences are SGHRS and YFSETQ. The chain's CDR3 is CASSLEQGAEAFF. For the CDR3, the DNA is TGCGCCAGCAGCTTGGAACAGGGAGCTGAAGCTTTCTTT. Full variable domain (remainder filled in from reference TRBV5-1 and TRBJ1-1): KAGVTQTPRYLIKTRGQQVTLSCSPISGHRSVSWYQQTPGQGLQFLFEYFSETQRNKGNFPGRFSGRQFSNSRSEMNVSTLELGDSALYLCASSLEQGAEAFFGQGTRLTVV.

The sample holds many counts of this clonotype. The V gene is TRBV4-1, the J gene TRBJ2-1; D is uncertain. V gave up 0 bases and J gave up 6 bases, with 3 bases separating them. The CDR3 runs 12 residues. Per the germline V gene, CDR1 is MGHRA and CDR2 is YSYEKL. The CDR3 sequence: CASSQDGNEQFF. The CDR3 DNA reads TGCGCCAGCAGCCAAGATGGCAATGAGCAGTTCTTC.

This clonotype appeared many times. The V and J genes are TRBV12-3 or TRBV12-4 and TRBJ2-7; TRBD2 agrees at 8 bases. The V segment lost 7 bases and the J segment 5 bases; nucleotides outside the gene matches: 10. This CDR3 has 14 amino acids. CDR3 in amino acids: CASNPSGGRHEQYF. CDR3 bases: TGTGCCAGCAACCCCTCGGGAGGGCGTCACGAGCAGTACTTC.